This passage covers 18 T cell receptor beta chains from one sample sequenced in a study of blood T cell repertoires in COVID-19 (dated by TCRdb to the early 2020s). The library was built by means of the immunoSEQ multiplex PCR assay. TCRdb's version of the immuneACCESS table is confined to in-frame rearrangements and falls short of the full clone set. An unresolved V gene accounts for under half of the shortfall where checked; the remainder is of unknown origin. Here the sample has 210,000 or so clones; 83% occur a single time. The ten largest clones take up roughly 1.2% of the sample. Sequences were obtained from peripheral blood. Source of these receptors: a woman in her twenties or thirties with COVID-19, enrolled during active disease.

The V and J genes are TRBV6-5 and TRBJ1-1; possible D gene TRBD1, 5 bases. This CDR3 region has 14 residues. Trimming pared 4 bases from V and 3 bases from J, leaving 12 bases between. Germline-derived CDR1 and CDR2 are MNHEY and SVGAGI. The CDR3 sequence is CASSSSGLYTEAFF. In DNA form, the CDR3 reads TGTGCCAGCAGTTCTTCAGGGTTGTACACTGAAGCTTTCTTT.

This chain links TRBV5-1 with TRBJ2-5; TRBD1 agrees at 7 bases. Per the germline V gene, CDR1 is SGHRS and CDR2 is YFSETQ. This CDR3 spans 14 amino acids. J lost 5 bases, V lost 6 bases, and 10 bases had no gene match. The chain's CDR3 is CASKGASPRETQYF. CDR3 DNA sequence: TGCGCCAGCAAGGGGGCTAGCCCCCGGGAGACCCAGTACTTC.

The gene calls are TRBV2 and TRBJ2-1; no clear D gene. Trimming took 7 bases from V and 5 from J, leaving 15 bases between them. CDR3 length: 14 residues. Germline V gene data show CDR1 as SNHLY and CDR2 as FYNNEI. CDR3 sequence (DNA): TGTGCCAGCACTCCGTTAGACATCCACAATGAGCAGTTCTTC. Translation gives CASTPLDIHNEQFF.

The rearrangement joins TRBV10-3 to TRBJ2-7, with D maybe TRBD1 (5 bases). The CDR3 totals 13 residues. V lost 8 bases and J lost 0, with 11 bases in between. The germline gives CDR1 ENHRY, CDR2 SYGVKD. The CDR3 DNA is TGTGCCATCGCGTGGGGCAGCTCCTACGAGCAGTACTTC. Translating gives CAIAWGSSYEQYF.

The V call is TRBV29-1, the J call TRBJ2-1; the D gene is possibly TRBD2 (6 bases). The V gene lost 1 base and the J gene lost 5 bases, with 24 bases spanning the gap. The CDR3 extends over 18 amino acids. Germline-derived CDR1 and CDR2 are SQVTM and ANQGSEA. CDR3 DNA: TGCAGCGTTGAAGCGAACTCCCACGGGGGTTTGAGGAACAATGAGCAGTTCTTC. This codes for CSVEANSHGGLRNNEQFF.

In its sample, this clone was seen once. The CDR3 sequence is CASSSPGLADPTEQFF. CDR3 DNA sequence: TGTGCCAGCAGCTCGCCGGGACTAGCCGACCCCACTGAGCAGTTCTTC. The J gene is TRBJ2-1, the V gene TRBV5-6; 9 nucleotides match TRBD2. The CDR3 extends over 16 amino acids. V shed 3 bases, J shed 9 bases, and the junction held 13 bases outside the gene matches. The germline V gene encodes CDR1 SGHDT and CDR2 YYEEEE. The whole variable domain, filled in from reference TRBV5-6 and TRBJ2-1, reads DAGVTQSPTHLIKTRGQQVTLRCSPKSGHDTVSWYQQALGQGPQFIFQYYEEEERQRGNFPDRFSGHQFPNYSSELNVNALLLGDSALYLCASSSPGLADPTEQFFGPGTRLTVL.

This rearrangement joins TRBV15 to TRBJ1-2; D is perhaps TRBD1 (6 bases). This CDR3 contains 16 residues. CDR1 LNHNV and CDR2 YYDKDF come from the germline V gene (reference sequence). V lost 0 bases, J lost 2 bases, and 13 bases lay in between. In DNA form, the CDR3 reads TGTGCCACCAGCAGAGATAATAACAGGGCCAACTATGGCTACACCTTC. Translated, it gives CATSRDNNRANYGYTF.

This chain joins TRBV18 and TRBJ1-1; D ambiguous. The CDR3 is 14 amino acids. Germline assignment: CDR1 KGHSH and CDR2 LQKENI. V lost 4 bases, J lost 4 bases, and 13 bases lay in between. The CDR3: CASSHSQPGTEAFF. As DNA, the CDR3 is TGTGCCAGCTCACACTCCCAACCTGGCACTGAAGCTTTCTTT.

The chain uses TRBV2 and TRBJ2-1; D may be TRBD1 (8 bases). The V end was cut by 6 bases, the J end by 5 bases, with 14 bases between. CDR1 is SNHLY, CDR2 FYNNEI, per germline. The CDR3 extends over 14 amino acids. The CDR3 sequence is CASRKQGGDNEQFF. The CDR3 DNA follows: TGTGCCAGCAGGAAACAGGGGGGGGACAATGAGCAGTTCTTC.

V gene TRBV19 combines with J gene TRBJ1-1; TRBD1 matches at 7 bases. The CDR3 contains 13 residues. Losses at the gene ends were 9 bases for V and 1 base for J; bases not matched to a gene: 5. Germline CDR1 LNHDA, CDR2 SQIVND (reference sequence). DNA of the CDR3: TGTGCCAGCCGAGACAGGGCGAACACTGAAGCTTTCTTT. Translated, it gives CASRDRANTEAFF.

The chain is built from TRBV14 and TRBJ2-3; 7 positions agree with TRBD1. The CDR3 covers 17 residues. Germline assignment: CDR1 SGHDN and CDR2 FVKESK. J gave up 3 bases and V 0 bases, and 9 bases lay outside the gene matches. CDR3 bases: TGTGCCAGCAGCCAAGAGGGGAACAGGGGCCGGACAGATACGCAGTATTTT. It yields the protein CASSQEGNRGRTDTQYF.

The CDR3 spells CASRRPTEAFF. The CDR3 nucleotides read TGTGCCAGTAGGAGGCCCACTGAAGCTTTCTTT. The chain carries TRBV19 and TRBJ1-1; D gene ambiguous. Per the germline V gene, CDR1 is LNHDA and CDR2 is SQIVND (reference sequence). The CDR3 sequence is 11 residues long. The V and J ends lost 6 bases and 4 bases respectively, with 6 bases between them.

The count of this clone is one. J is TRBJ2-5 and V is TRBV6-5; D is unclear. This CDR3 contains 13 residues. Germline V gene sequence: CDR1 MNHEY, CDR2 SVGAGI. Trimming took off 8 bases at V and 1 base at J, with 11 bases between the two ends. The CDR3 DNA reads TGTGCCAGCGGGCAGGCGCCCCAAGAGACCCAGTACTTC. Protein: CASGQAPQETQYF.

V and J are TRBV30 and TRBJ1-2; tentative D call: TRBD1 (6 bases). Germline V CDR1 and CDR2: GTSNPN, SVGIG (reference sequence). V was clipped by 4 bases and J by 4 bases, with 19 bases between them. This CDR3 comprises 15 residues. The CDR3 region is CAWILKQGVRYGYTF. Written as DNA, the CDR3 is TGTGCCTGGATACTAAAACAGGGCGTACGCTATGGCTACACCTTC.

The V gene is TRBV4-1, the J gene TRBJ1-1; 12 bases fit TRBD1. CDR1 MGHRA and CDR2 YSYEKL come from the germline V gene. V lost 0 bases to trimming and J lost 8 bases; unmatched junction nucleotides: 1. The CDR3 spans 14 residues. The CDR3, as DNA: TGCGCCAGCAGCCAAGAAGGGACAGGGGGCGAAGCTTTCTTT. It codes for CASSQEGTGGEAFF.

The chain links TRBV25-1 to TRBJ1-1, with TRBD1 identical over 9 bases. The CDR3 extends over 15 amino acids. From germline, CDR1 is MGHDK and CDR2 SYGVNS. Trimming removed 4 bases from V and 6 bases from J; junction bases left unmatched: 9. This CDR3 is CASSAPTGGYAEAFF. The CDR3 coding sequence is TGTGCCAGCAGTGCCCCGACAGGGGGTTACGCTGAAGCTTTCTTT.

This clone has a handful of counts. V is TRBV5-1 and J is TRBJ2-3; 7 positions agree with TRBD2. Germline V lookup: CDR1 SGHRS, CDR2 YFSETQ. This CDR3 contains 15 residues. The junction had 3 bases not matched to a gene; V was cut back by 0 bases and J by 2 bases. For the CDR3, the DNA is TGCGCCAGCAGCTTGGACGGGGGGACCACAGATACGCAGTATTTT. Its translation: CASSLDGGTTDTQYF.

The chain joins TRBV4-3 to TRBJ2-1; tentative D call: TRBD1 (5 bases). CDR1 LGHNA and CDR2 YSLEER come from the germline V gene. V gave up 0 bases and J gave up 8 bases, with 11 bases separating them. The length of the CDR3 is 14 residues. In nucleotides, the CDR3 is TGCGCCAGCAGCCAAGATGGGGCAAACGATGAGCAGTTCTTC. Translated: CASSQDGANDEQFF.